This TCR beta chain was captured in a study of CD8+CD57+ T cells in acquired aplastic anemia. Study outcomes and limitations: Patients and controls shared twenty-nine CD8+ CDR3 sequences. Controls and patients did not differ significantly in CD8+ Simpson's diversity.

TCR beta VDJ and CDR3 were profiled, and genomic DNA was the template. TCRdb redid the calling of the reads with MiXCR, one entry per CDR3 protein. The table lists around 500,000 distinct CDR3 sequences, roughly a third of them singletons. Flow cytometry had shown expanded CD8+CD57+ cells in the patients chosen for sequencing. No patient had been given any therapy when blood was sampled. V dropped 5 bases and J dropped 2 bases, with 6 bases sitting between them. The CDR3 has 12 residues. Germline lookup yields CDR1 SGHAT and CDR2 FQNNGV. This clonotype came up a few times. What it recognizes is unknown.

Sequenced: sorted CD4+, CD8+, or CD8+CD57+ T cells (not recorded which) from PBMCs. The genes are TRBV11-2 and TRBJ2-5; unclear D gene. This receptor was identified in a human donor with aplastic anemia. CDR3 nucleotides: TGTGCCAGCAGCACAAGTCAAGAGACCCAGTACTTC. It specifies CASSTSQETQYF.